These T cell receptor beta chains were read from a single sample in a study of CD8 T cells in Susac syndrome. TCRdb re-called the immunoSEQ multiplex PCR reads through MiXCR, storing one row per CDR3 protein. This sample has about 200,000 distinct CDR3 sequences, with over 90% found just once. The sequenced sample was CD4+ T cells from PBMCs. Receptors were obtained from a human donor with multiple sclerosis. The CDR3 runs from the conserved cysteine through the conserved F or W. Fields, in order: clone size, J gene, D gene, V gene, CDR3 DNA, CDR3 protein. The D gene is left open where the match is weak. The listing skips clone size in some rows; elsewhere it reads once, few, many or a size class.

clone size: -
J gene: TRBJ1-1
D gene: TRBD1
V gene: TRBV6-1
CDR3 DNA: TGTGCCAGCACCGTACTGACAGGGCGAACGACTGAAGCTTTCTTT
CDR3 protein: CASTVLTGRTTEAFF

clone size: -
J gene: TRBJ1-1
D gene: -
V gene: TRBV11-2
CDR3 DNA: TGTGCCAGCAGCACCAGGGGCGTCACTGAAGCTTTCTTT
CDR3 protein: CASSTRGVTEAFF

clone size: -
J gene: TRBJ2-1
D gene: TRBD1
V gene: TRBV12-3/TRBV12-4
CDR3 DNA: TGTGCCAGCAGTTTTCGGGCAGGGGGCATGAATGAGCAGTTCTTC
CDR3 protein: CASSFRAGGMNEQFF

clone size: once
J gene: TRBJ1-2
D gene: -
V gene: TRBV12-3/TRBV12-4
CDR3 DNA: TGTGCCAGCAGTTTAGAGGGGAAGATAAGTGGCTACACCTTC
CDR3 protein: CASSLEGKISGYTF

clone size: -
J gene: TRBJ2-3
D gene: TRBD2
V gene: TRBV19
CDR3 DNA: TGTGCCAGTAGCCCAGGAGGCGGGGGGGCCGCAGATACGCAGTATTTT
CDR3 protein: CASSPGGGGAADTQYF

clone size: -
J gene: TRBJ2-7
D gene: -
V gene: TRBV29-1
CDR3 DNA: TGCAGCGTGGCGACTAGTGCCTCCTACGAGCAGTACTTC
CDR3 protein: CSVATSASYEQYF

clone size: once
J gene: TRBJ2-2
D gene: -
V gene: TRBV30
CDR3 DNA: TGTGCCTGGAGTGACAGGAACACCGGGGAGCTGTTTTTT
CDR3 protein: CAWSDRNTGELFF

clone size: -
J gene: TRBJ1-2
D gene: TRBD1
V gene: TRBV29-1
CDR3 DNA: TGCAGCGTTGAGGAGTTTCAGGGGGTTCGCAGCTACACCTTC
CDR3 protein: CSVEEFQGVRSYTF

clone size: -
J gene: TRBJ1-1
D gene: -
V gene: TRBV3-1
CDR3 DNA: TGTGCCAGCAGCCGCCCGCTTAGTAGAACCGGAGCTTTCTTT
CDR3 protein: CASSRPLSRTGAFF

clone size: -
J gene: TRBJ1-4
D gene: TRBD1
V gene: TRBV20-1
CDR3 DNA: TGCAGTGCCGTAGGGACAGCGAATGAAAAACTGTTTTTT
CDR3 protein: CSAVGTANEKLFF

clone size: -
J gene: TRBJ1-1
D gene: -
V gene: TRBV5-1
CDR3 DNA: TGCGCCAGCAGCTTGGACAGGTCGCCTATGAACACTGAAGCTTTCTTT
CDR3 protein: CASSLDRSPMNTEAFF

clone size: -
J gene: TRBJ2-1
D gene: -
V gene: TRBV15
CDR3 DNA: TGTGCCACCAGCAGAGACAAAGGGTTCCTTGTAGGGGGACATGAGCAGTTCTTC
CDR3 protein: CATSRDKGFLVGGHEQFF

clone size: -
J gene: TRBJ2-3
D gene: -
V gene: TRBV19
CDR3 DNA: TGTGCCAGTAGCACCAACCTCGGGCGGGGAGGACTCACTCATACGCAGTATTTT
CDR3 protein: CASSTNLGRGGLTHTQYF

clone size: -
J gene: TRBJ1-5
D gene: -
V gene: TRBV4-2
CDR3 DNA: TGTGCCAGCAGCCAAGATCCTGAGAATCAGCCCCAGCATTTT
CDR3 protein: CASSQDPENQPQHF

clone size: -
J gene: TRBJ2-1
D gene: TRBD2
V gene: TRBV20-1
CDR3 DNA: TGCAGTGCTAGGGGTGTTAGCGGGGACAATGAGCAGTTCTTC
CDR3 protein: CSARGVSGDNEQFF

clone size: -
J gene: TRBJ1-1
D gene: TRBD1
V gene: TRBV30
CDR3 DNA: TGTGCCGAAGCGCAGGGGGACCCTGAAGCTTTCTTT
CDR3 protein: CAEAQGDPEAFF

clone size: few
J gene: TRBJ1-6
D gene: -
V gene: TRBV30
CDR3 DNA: TGTGCCTGGAGTGTTCAAGATTCACCCCTCCACTTT
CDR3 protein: CAWSVQDSPLHF

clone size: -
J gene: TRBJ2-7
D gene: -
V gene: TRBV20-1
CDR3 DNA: TGCAGTGCAGCGCCGGGACTGATCGACTACGAGCAGTACTTC
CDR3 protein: CSAAPGLIDYEQYF

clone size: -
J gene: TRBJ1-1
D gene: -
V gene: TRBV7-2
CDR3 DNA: TGTGCCAGCAGCTTCTCGGACAGGAACACTGAAGCTTTCTTT
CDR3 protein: CASSFSDRNTEAFF

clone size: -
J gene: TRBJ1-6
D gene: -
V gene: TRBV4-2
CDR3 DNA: TGTGCCAGCAGCCAAGGACGGTCTAATTCACCCCTCCACTTT
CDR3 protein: CASSQGRSNSPLHF

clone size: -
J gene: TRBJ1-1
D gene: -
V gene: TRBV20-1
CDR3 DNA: TGCAGTGCTGCCTTCGGGAGCGCGAGAGGTGAAGCTTTCTTT
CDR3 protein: CSAAFGSARGEAFF

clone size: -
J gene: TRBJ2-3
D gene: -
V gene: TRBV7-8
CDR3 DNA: TGTGCCAGCAGCTTATTCTCAGATACGCAGTATTTT
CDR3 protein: CASSLFSDTQYF

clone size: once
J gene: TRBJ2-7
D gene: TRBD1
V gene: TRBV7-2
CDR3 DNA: TGTGCCAGCAGTGCCCGGGACAGAACCTACGAGCAGTACTTC
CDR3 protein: CASSARDRTYEQYF

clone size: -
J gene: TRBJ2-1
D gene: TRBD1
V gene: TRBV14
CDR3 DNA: TGTGCCAGCAGCCAGGCGAACCGGACAGGGGGGTACAATGAGCAGTTCTTC
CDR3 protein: CASSQANRTGGYNEQFF

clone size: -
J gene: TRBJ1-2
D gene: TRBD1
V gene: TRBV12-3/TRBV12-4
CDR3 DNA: TGTGCCAGCAGTAGAGGGACAGGGGGAAGCTATGGCTACACCTTC
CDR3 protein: CASSRGTGGSYGYTF

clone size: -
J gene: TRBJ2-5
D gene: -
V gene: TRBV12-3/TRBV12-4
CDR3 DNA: TGTGCCAGCAGTTTTGACACGGGGGTTCGAGAGACCCAGTACTTC
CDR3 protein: CASSFDTGVRETQYF

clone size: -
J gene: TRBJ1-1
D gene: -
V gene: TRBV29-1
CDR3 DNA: TGCAGCGTTTCCGGGGGCGATCGGACTGAAGCTTTCTTT
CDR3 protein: CSVSGGDRTEAFF

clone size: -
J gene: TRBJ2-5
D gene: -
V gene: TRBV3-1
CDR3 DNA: TGTGCCAGCAGCCAGTCCAATCTGAGACTAATGCGAGAGACCCAGTACTTC
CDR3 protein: CASSQSNLRLMRETQYF

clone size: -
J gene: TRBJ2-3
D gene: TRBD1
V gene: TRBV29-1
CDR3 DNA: TGCAGCGTTGTGGGCAGGGGGCGCTCAGATACGCAGTATTTT
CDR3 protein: CSVVGRGRSDTQYF

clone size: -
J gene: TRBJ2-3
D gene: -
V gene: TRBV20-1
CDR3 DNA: TGCAGTGCCTCGGAGGGGGGGCCCCCAGATACGCAGTATTTT
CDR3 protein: CSASEGGPPDTQYF

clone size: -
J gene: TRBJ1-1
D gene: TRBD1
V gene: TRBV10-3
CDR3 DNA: TGTGCCATCAGCGCAGGGGGCTCGGACACTGAAGCTTTCTTT
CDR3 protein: CAISAGGSDTEAFF

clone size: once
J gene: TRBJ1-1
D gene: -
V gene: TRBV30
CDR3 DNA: TGTGCCTGGAGTGTACGGCTGTCTCGGGGCACTGAAGCCTTCTTT
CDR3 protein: CAWSVRLSRGTEAFF

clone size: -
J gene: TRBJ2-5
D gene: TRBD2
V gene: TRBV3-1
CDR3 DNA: TGTGCCAGCAGCCAAGATCGAAAGAGCGGGGCTGTAGAGACCCAGTACTTC
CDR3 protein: CASSQDRKSGAVETQYF

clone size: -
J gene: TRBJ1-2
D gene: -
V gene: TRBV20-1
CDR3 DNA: TGCAGTGCTAGGGAGGACGCTAGTTATGGCTACACCTTC
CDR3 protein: CSAREDASYGYTF

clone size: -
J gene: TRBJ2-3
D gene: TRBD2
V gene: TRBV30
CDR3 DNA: TGTGCCTCCAGTCGCCTAGCGGGGCGACCAGATACGCAGTATTTT
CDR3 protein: CASSRLAGRPDTQYF

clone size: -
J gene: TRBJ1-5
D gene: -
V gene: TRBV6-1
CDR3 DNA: TGTGCCAGCTCGGAAGGAAACAATCAGCCCCAGCATTTT
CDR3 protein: CASSEGNNQPQHF

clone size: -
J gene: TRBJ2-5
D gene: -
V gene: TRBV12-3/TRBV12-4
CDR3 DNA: TGTGCCAGCAGGAGGCCCCCCGGGGAGACCCAGTACTTC
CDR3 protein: CASRRPPGETQYF

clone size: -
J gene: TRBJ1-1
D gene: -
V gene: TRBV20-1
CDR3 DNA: TGCAGTGCTCGCCCACAGGGAAACACTGAAGCTTTCTTT
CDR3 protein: CSARPQGNTEAFF

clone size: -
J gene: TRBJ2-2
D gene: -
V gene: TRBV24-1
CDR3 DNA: TGTGCCACCAGCGAGGTCGTGACCGGGGAGCTGTTTTTT
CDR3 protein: CATSEVVTGELFF

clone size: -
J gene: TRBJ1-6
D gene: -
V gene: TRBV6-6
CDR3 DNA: TGTGCCAGCAGTTACTCAGTGTCACCCCTCCACTTT
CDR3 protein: CASSYSVSPLHF

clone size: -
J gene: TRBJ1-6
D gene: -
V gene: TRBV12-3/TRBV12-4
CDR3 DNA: TGTGCCAGCAGTTTTGATCCGGAAAATTCACCCCTCCACTTT
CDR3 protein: CASSFDPENSPLHF

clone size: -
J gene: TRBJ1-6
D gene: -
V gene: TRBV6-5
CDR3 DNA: TGTGCCAGCAGCTCAGAGTGGGGCGCACCCCTCCACTTT
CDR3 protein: CASSSEWGAPLHF

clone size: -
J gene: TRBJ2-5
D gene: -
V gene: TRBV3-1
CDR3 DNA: TGTGCCAGCAGTCTGCGGGGGACAGGAGAGACCCAGTACTTC
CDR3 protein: CASSLRGTGETQYF

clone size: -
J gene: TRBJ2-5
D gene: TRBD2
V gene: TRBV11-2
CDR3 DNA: TGTGCCAGCAGCGTGGGTTCCGGGACTAGGGGTCAAGAGACCCAGTACTTC
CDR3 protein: CASSVGSGTRGQETQYF

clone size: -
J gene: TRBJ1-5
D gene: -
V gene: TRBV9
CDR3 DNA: TGTGCCAGCAGCGTCGAGGGGAAAAATCAGCCCCAGCATTTT
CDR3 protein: CASSVEGKNQPQHF

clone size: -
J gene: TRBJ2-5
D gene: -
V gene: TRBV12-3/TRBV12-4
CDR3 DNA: TGTGCCAGCAGTTCCCCAGGGGTGACCCAGTACTTC
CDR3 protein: CASSSPGVTQYF

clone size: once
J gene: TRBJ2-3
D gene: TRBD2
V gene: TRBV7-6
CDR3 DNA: TGTGCCAGCAGCGTAGGCGAGCTAGCGGGGGGAGATACGCAGTATTTT
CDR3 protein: CASSVGELAGGDTQYF

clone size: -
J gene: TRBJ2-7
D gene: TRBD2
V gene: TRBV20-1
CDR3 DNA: TGCAGTGCGAGTGGACTAGCGGGAGAGACGTCCTACGAGCAGTACTTC
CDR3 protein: CSASGLAGETSYEQYF

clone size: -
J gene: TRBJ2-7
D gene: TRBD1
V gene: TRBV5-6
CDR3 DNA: TGTGCCAGCAGTTCCGGGACAGGGCTCTACGAGCAGTACTTC
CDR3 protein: CASSSGTGLYEQYF

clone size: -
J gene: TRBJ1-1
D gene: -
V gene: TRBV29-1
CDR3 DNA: TGCAGCGTCACCGGGTATCGGGACACTGAAGCTTTCTTT
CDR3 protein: CSVTGYRDTEAFF

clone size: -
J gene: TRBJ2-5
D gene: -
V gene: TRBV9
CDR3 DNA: TGTGCCAGCAGCCCCGGGGTTGGGGCGGAGACCCAGTACTTC
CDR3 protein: CASSPGVGAETQYF

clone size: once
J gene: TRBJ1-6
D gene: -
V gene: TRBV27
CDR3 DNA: TGTGCCAGCAGTAGGCCCGGGGATTCACCCCTCCACTTT
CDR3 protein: CASSRPGDSPLHF

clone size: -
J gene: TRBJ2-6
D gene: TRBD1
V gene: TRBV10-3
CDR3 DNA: TGTGCCTCCGGACAGGGGGACTCTGGGGCCAACGTCCTGACTTTC
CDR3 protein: CASGQGDSGANVLTF

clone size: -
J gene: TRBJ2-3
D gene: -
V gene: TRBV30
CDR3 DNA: TGTGCCTGGAGTGGCGCTGTTTGGGGGAATACGCAGTATTTT
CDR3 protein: CAWSGAVWGNTQYF

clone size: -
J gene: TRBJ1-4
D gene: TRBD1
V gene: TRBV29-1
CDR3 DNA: TGCAGCGTGGTGACAGGGGGCGAGGAAAAACTGTTTTTT
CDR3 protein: CSVVTGGEEKLFF

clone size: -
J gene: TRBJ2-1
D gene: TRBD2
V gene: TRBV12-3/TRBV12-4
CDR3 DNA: TGTGCCAGCAGTTTCACTAGCGGGGGGAATGAGCAGTTCTTC
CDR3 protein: CASSFTSGGNEQFF

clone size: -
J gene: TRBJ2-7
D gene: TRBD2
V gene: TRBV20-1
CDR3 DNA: TGCAGTGCTACCTTACTAGCGGGGAACGGGAACGAGCAGTACTTC
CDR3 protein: CSATLLAGNGNEQYF

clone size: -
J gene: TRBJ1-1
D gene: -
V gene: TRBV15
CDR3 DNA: TGTGCCACCAGCCGAGGGGCCACTGAAGCTTTCTTT
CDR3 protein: CATSRGATEAFF